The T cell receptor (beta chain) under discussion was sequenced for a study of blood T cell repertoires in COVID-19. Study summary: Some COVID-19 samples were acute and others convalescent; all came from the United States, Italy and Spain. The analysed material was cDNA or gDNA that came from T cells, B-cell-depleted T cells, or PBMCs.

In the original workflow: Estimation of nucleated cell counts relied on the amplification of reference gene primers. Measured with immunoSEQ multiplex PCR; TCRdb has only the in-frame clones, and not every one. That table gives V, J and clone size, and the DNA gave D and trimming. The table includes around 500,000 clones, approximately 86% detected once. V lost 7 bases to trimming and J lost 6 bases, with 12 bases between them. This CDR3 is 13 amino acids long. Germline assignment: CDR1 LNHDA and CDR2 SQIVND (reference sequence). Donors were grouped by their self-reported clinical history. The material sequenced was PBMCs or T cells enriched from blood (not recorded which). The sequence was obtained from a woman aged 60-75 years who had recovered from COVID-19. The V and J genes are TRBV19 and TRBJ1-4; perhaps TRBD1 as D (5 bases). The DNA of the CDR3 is TGTGCCAGTACAAGGGGAAAGTATGAAAAACTGTTTTTT. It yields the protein CASTRGKYEKLFF.